This T cell receptor (beta chain) was documented in a study of cytomegalovirus exposure and HLA in healthy donors. Worth noting for this clone: Its specificity is unknown.

Study-level results: An analysis done earlier found most TCR beta V segments productive about 87% or about 30% of the time. Under in vitro conditions, three CMV-associated chains were confirmed as specific for CMV antigens. What TCR beta sequences reportedly achieved was accurate prediction of HLA-A and HLA-B alleles in most subjects.

The CDR3 is 13 residues long. Germline assignment: CDR1 SGHNT and CDR2 YYREEE (reference sequence). Trimming shortened V by 4 bases and J by 2 bases, and 7 bases separated the two germline ends. Primers: 60 Vbeta forward and 13 Jbeta reverse. Method: immunoSEQ multiplex PCR; TCRdb's copy keeps in-frame clones and lacks some. This sample has about 73,000 clones, with around 67% found just once. The TCR sequence derives from a woman aged 45-59 years in good health and CMV-seropositive. Sequenced: PBMCs. The chain is built from TRBV5-4 and TRBJ1-5; tentative D call: TRBD1 (5 bases). The CDR3 DNA is TGTGCCAGCAGCCAACAGGGCAATCAGCCCCAGCATTTT. Amino acid sequence: CASSQQGNQPQHF.